The entry that follows covers one TCR beta chain sequence. The target antigen is unknown. The CDR3 is 15 amino acids. Germline CDR1 LNHDA, CDR2 SQIVND (reference sequence). V lost 0 bases, J lost 6 bases, and 14 bases lay in between. The data were obtained in a study of CD8 T cells in ankylosing spondylitis. Study-level findings and limits: Disease-associated clonotypes exhibited CD8+ identity and were relatively infrequent in peripheral blood. Disease-associated clones were reportedly significantly overrepresented in matched ankylosing spondylitis synovial fluid. Earlier reports found some motif variants in synovial fluid and blood in reactive arthritis. Within ankylosing spondylitis blood, a TCR beta motif made up of seven or eight highly homologous variants appeared to be characteristic.

Scientists made TCR beta libraries using quantitative 5'-RACE with molecular barcodes. Each CDR3 protein gets one entry after TCRdb re-called the 5' RACE reads with MiXCR. The sample has roughly 220,000 distinct CDR3 sequences; about 16% are singletons. Sequenced input: blood, either unsorted or a sorted T cell fraction (not recorded which). The chain joins TRBV19 to TRBJ1-2; D uncertain. The origin of this receptor is a male donor with ankylosing spondylitis. The CDR3 DNA sequence: TGTGCCAGTAGTATAGATCTTGAGGACCTGGATGGCTACACCTTC. It yields the protein CASSIDLEDLDGYTF. Full variable domain (outside the CDR3, taken from reference TRBV19 and TRBJ1-2): DGGITQSPKYLFRKEGQNVTLSCEQNLNHDAMYWYRQDPGQGLRLIYYSQIVNDFQKGDIAEGYSVSREKKESFPLTVTSAQKNPTAFYLCASSIDLEDLDGYTFGSGTRLTVV.